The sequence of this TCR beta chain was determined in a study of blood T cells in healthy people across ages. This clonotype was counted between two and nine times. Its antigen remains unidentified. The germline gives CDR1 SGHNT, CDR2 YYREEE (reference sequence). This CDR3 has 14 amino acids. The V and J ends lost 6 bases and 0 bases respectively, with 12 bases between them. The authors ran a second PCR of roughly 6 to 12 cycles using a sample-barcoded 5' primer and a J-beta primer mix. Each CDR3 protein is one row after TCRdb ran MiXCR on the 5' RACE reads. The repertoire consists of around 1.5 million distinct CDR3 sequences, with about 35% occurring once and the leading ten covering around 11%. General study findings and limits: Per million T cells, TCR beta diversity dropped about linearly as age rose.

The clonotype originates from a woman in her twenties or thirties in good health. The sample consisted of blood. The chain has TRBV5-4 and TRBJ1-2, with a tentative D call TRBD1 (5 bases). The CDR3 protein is CASTPKGSNYGYTF. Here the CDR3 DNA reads TGTGCCAGCACCCCGAAGGGGTCTAACTATGGCTACACCTTC.